This T cell receptor beta chain was identified during a study of OX40 agonist ivuxolimab in advanced cancers. Study-level background: Averaging 60 years in age, with a range of about 23 to 85, the cohort was approximately 83% male. Notes on the study in general: Certain nonresponders additionally had low normalized T-cell clonal expansion. At doses 0.1 to 3.0 mg/kg, CD4+ and CD8+ clones expanded.

To note about this clone: Its antigen remains unidentified.

Baseline was the first blood sampling point, followed by cycle 4 day 1 and cycle 7 day 1. The junction had 10 bases not matched to a gene; V was cut back by 2 bases and J by 8 bases. CDR3 size: 15 residues. Germline V gene data show CDR1 as MGHRA and CDR2 as YSYEKL. Sequencing used immunoSEQ multiplex PCR; TCRdb keeps in-frame clones, though not all of them. Of some 96,000 clones in the sample, 89% were seen once. This sample comprised CD4+ or CD8+ T cells sorted from blood, obtained in a trial of the OX40 agonist ivuxolimab. The chain is built from TRBV4-1 and TRBJ1-2, with 8 bases lining up with TRBD1. This clonotype originated in an adult with an advanced solid tumor such as melanoma, head and neck, liver or kidney cancer. This chain's CDR3 is CASSQIPDRGGGYTF. The DNA for the CDR3 is TGCGCCAGCAGCCAAATCCCCGACAGGGGTGGAGGCTACACCTTC.